One T cell receptor (beta chain) is described in this entry. A single count supports this clone. Its antigen remains unidentified. Base qualities are missing; no much larger clone stands one base away. This specimen comes from a study of blood T cell repertoires in COVID-19 (dated by TCRdb to 2019 to 2021). For the wider study: Collaborator samples came from the United States, Italy and Spain and covered acute and convalescent phases of COVID-19. The material from the prospective study consisted of cDNA or gDNA derived from T cells, B-cell-depleted T cells, or PBMCs. Deeply sampled blood TCRbeta repertoires from subjects exposed to, actively infected with, or recovered from COVID-19 were included in the dataset. The repertoires were released in a freely available public database intended as a resource for research on the immune response to SARS-CoV-2. Samples came from the ongoing ImmuneRACE study (first 160 participants) plus 1,254 subjects from 6 global collaborators. Sample metadata almost always included a de-identified subject ID, COVID-19 status, age in years and sex. Where available, HLA class I and class II types were taken from metadata supplied by the sample provider and were not determined by assay-based typing.

What the authors observed across the whole study: The quantity of clinical and demographic metadata differed by source and by participant and was supplied without curation.

TCRbeta CDR3 regions were amplified from genomic DNA using the immunoSEQ Assay, a bias-controlled multiplex PCR. Turning to the authors' computational methods: The number of nucleated cells in each sample was estimated by amplification of reference gene primers within the assay. To quantify the absolute abundance of each unique TCRbeta CDR3 rearrangement, sequence reads were collapsed and filtered. For each sample, productive Simpson clonality was calculated as the square root of Simpson's diversity index across productive rearrangements. TCRdb stores this immuneACCESS table with in-frame sequences only. Part of the clones is absent; in the studies checked, under half of the shortfall reflects unresolved V genes, and no reason is known for the rest. The V and J calls and clone size come from that table; D and trimming were worked out from the DNA. The sample data list 200,000 to 300,000 clones, and around 83% of these were observed just once. The ten largest clonotypes hold roughly 3.4% of the sample.

Each collaborating institution followed its own protocols to collect whole blood in K2EDTA tubes. Collaborator samples were shipped for TCRbeta analysis as frozen whole blood, isolated PBMCs, or DNA extracted from either sample type. Via the germline V gene, CDR1 is MGHDK and CDR2 SYGVNS. Deletion took 5 bases off V and 1 base off J, with a span of 9 bases between the germline ends. From the cysteine through the phenylalanine, the CDR3 covers 13 amino acids. Of all the DNA, just the CDR3 is kept, 39 bases in frame from base 1. The chain links TRBV25-1 with TRBJ2-7; the D segment could be TRBD1, given 6 matching bases. The sample consisted of peripheral blood. This TCR derives from a woman aged 18 to 35 with acute or convalescent COVID-19. The CDR3 amino acid sequence is: CASSYRESYEQYF. The base sequence is TGTGCCAGCAGTTACAGGGAATCCTACGAGCAGTACTTC.